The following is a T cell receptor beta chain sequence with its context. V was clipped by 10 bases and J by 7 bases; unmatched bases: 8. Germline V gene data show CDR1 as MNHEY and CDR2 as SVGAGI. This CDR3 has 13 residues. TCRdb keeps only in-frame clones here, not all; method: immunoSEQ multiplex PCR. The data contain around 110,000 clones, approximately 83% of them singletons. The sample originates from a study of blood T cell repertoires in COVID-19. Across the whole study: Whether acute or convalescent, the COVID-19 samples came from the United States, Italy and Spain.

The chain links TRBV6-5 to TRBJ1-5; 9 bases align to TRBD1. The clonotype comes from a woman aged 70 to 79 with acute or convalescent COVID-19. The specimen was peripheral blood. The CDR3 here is CATKQGAGQPQHF. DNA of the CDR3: TGTGCCACTAAACAGGGGGCAGGACAGCCCCAGCATTTT.